The 9 T cell receptor beta chains below were found in one sample sequenced in a study of radiation and T cells in renal cell carcinoma. Regarding time point: blood 4 weeks post-SBRT, at nephrectomy. Treatment given: 15 Gy SBRT to primary tumor, nephrectomy 4 weeks later. Sequencing was performed with immunoSEQ multiplex PCR; in TCRdb, only in-frame clones are kept and a portion is missing. Among about 170,000 clones listed, 88% were seen once. Sequences were derived from blood, sampled from a patient whose treatment included radiotherapy and nephrectomy. The receptor set was obtained from a woman in her 50s with renal cell carcinoma.

The V call is TRBV6-1, the J call TRBJ1-2; D possibly corresponds to TRBD1 (5 bases). The CDR3 is 14 amino acids. V dropped 2 bases and J dropped 3 bases, with 10 bases sitting between them. The germline V gene encodes CDR1 MNHNS and CDR2 SASEGT. CDR3 in amino acids: CASSEWARDYGYTF. CDR3 coding DNA: TGTGCCAGCAGTGAATGGGCCAGGGACTATGGCTACACCTTC.

This clone occurred once. The V call is TRBV30, the J call TRBJ1-5; D gene ambiguous. The V gene's germline CDR1 is GTSNPN and CDR2 SVGIG (reference sequence). Deletions cut 3 bases from V and 0 bases from J, with 9 bases between. The length of the CDR3 is 14 residues. The CDR3 sequence is CAWSPANSNQPQHF. In nucleotides, the CDR3 is TGTGCCTGGAGCCCGGCAAATAGCAATCAGCCCCAGCATTTT.

The genes are TRBV7-2 and TRBJ1-2; 9 positions match TRBD1. V lost 4 bases and J lost 2; bases outside the gene matches: 5. CDR1 and CDR2 from the germline V gene are SGHTA and FQGNSA. The CDR3 has 15 amino acids. DNA of the CDR3: TGTGCCAGCAGCTCCCGACAGGGGGGAAACTATGGCTACACCTTC. Protein: CASSSRQGGNYGYTF.

Only one count was recorded for this clone. This chain connects TRBV2 to TRBJ2-7, with TRBD2 matching 9 bases. Per the germline V gene, CDR1 is SNHLY and CDR2 is FYNNEI. The CDR3 is made up of 16 amino acids. After removal of 3 bases from V and 4 bases from J, the junction contained 10 bases not matched to a gene. In nucleotides, the CDR3 is TGTGCCAGCAGTGATAGCTTGGGACTAGCCTCTTACGAGCAGTACTTC. Encoded protein: CASSDSLGLASYEQYF.

V gene TRBV18 combines with J gene TRBJ1-5; 7 nucleotides line up with TRBD1. V trimming: 1 base; J trimming: 7 bases; junction bases outside the gene matches: 4. Germline-derived CDR1 and CDR2 are KGHSH and LQKENI. The CDR3 length is 14 residues. The CDR3 DNA is TGTGCCAGCTCACCACGACAGGGTATACAGCCCCAGCATTTT. Amino acid sequence: CASSPRQGIQPQHF.

The V call is TRBV5-1, the J call TRBJ2-5; D might be TRBD2 (6 bases). The CDR3 length is 17 residues. CDR1 SGHRS and CDR2 YFSETQ come from the germline V gene. V lost 5 bases, J lost 1 base, and 21 bases lay in between. The CDR3 sequence: CASRLSRASAIQETQYF. For the CDR3, the DNA is TGCGCCAGCAGGCTTAGTCGGGCTAGCGCTATCCAAGAGACCCAGTACTTC.

V usage is TRBV6-6 and J usage is TRBJ1-3; 10 nucleotides match TRBD1. Trimming took 2 bases from V and 4 from J; bases not matched to a gene: 5. The CDR3 runs 16 residues. CDR1 MNHNY and CDR2 SVGAGI come from the germline V gene (reference sequence). The CDR3 region has the DNA TGTGCCAGCAGTTACGAGGGACAGGGGTCCGGAAACACCATATATTTT. The encoded protein is CASSYEGQGSGNTIYF.

The chain couples TRBV2 to TRBJ2-1; D may be TRBD1 (5 bases). V shed 7 bases and J shed 9 bases, with 16 bases lying between them. CDR1 is SNHLY and CDR2 is FYNNEI in the germline V gene. The CDR3 length is 13 residues. Written as DNA, the CDR3 is TGTGCCAGCACTGTAGATAGGGGCCGTGAGCAGTTCTTC. Translation: CASTVDRGREQFF.

V is TRBV6-5 and J is TRBJ1-2, with a tentative D call TRBD1 (5 bases). Germline-derived CDR1 and CDR2 are MNHEY and SVGAGI. The CDR3 contains 14 residues. Trimming took 5 bases from V and 5 from J, leaving 15 bases between them. In DNA form, the CDR3 reads TGTGCCAGCAGTACGAACGGGGGGAGATATGGCTACACCTTC. Its translation is CASSTNGGRYGYTF.